This TCR beta chain comes out of a study of CD8+ T cells in alopecia areata (dated by TCRdb to the late 2010s). A note on the overall study: The treated patients took part in an open-label pilot trial in which moderate-to-severe alopecia areata was treated with oral tofacitinib at 5 to 10 mg twice daily. Patients stayed on tofacitinib for 6 to 18 months and then had 6 months of follow-up off drug so that delayed response and recurrence could be assessed. Disease severity in treated patients was measured with the SALT score, which quantifies the percentage of affected scalp surface area. High-throughput TCRbeta sequencing was used to examine T cell clonal expansion in alopecia areata in both the C3H/HeJ mouse model and human patients. On the human side, TCRbeta sequencing was run on scalp tissue and on sorted CD4+ and CD8+ peripheral blood T cells from healthy controls and from alopecia areata patients with either patchy or totalis/universalis disease. Patients on tofacitinib were biopsied at baseline and after 4 and 24 weeks of treatment, and several of the patients also had a later scalp biopsy. Scalp clonality was compared among normal scalp (n=4), patchy alopecia areata scalp (n=8), and alopecia totalis/universalis scalp (n=8). RNA came from the PAXgene miRNA kit for fixed scalp, the miRNeasy kit for PBMCs, and the RNeasy kit for mouse skin. TCRbeta CDR3 regions were amplified by immunoSEQ multiplex PCR using 35 Vbeta forward and 13 Jbeta reverse primers.

On this clone: Its binding antigen is unknown. No much larger clone exists at a distance of one base, and base qualities are not known.

The time point label, read with the paper, signifies: 20 to 30 weeks on oral tofacitinib. What this sample's treatment or condition label stands for: oral pan-JAK inhibitor, 5-10 mg twice daily. From alopecia areata patients, peripheral blood was collected along with lesional scalp punch biopsies. PBMCs were isolated by density centrifugation and stained for CD3, CD4 and CD8, and CD4+ and CD8+ T cells were sorted on a FACSAria. Library generation was performed with the immunoSEQ multiplex PCR assay. For TCR sequencing, RNA was extracted from every sample and reverse transcribed into cDNA to serve as template. First-strand cDNA was synthesized with SuperScript III using a 2:1 mix of oligo-dT and random hexamers. Amplification bias was assessed with a synthetic immune receptor repertoire, and residual bias was removed computationally. The original methods were these. Raw reads were preprocessed to remove errors, and CDR3 was defined according to IMGT conventions as the region from the conserved cysteine to phenylalanine. To get clonality, Shannon entropy was normalized by log2 of the number of productive unique TCRs and the result was subtracted from 1. Whether each scalp clone was CD4 or CD8 was inferred by checking scalp TCRbeta sequences against the CD4 and CD8 repertoires from sorted blood. TCRdb re-hosts the immuneACCESS table, in-frame sequences only. Its copies lack some clones; in the studies checked, an unresolved V gene accounts for under half of them, and the cause for the rest is not known. The DNA was the basis for D and trimming; V, J and clone size are from that table. This sample gives 150,000 to 200,000 clones in total; roughly 60% of them show up just once. Over 1% of the sample is in the top ten clones.

The V and J ends are trimmed by 0 bases and 9 bases, leaving 15 bases between them. CDR1 and CDR2 are read off the germline V gene (reference sequence) as GTSNPN and SVGIG. The CDR3 contains 15 residues, cysteine and phenylalanine counted. The only DNA kept is the CDR3, 45 bases in frame from the first base. Here is what the overall study found, with its caveats: Compared with normal scalp, lesional scalp, particularly in alopecia totalis/universalis, had higher clonality and more expanded CD8+ clones, which suggests antigenic drive. TCR sequences shared between patients were less clear than in mice, possibly partly because of HLA diversity in the patient population. Resident alphabeta T cells in normal human skin are also sequenced, complicating scalp TCR repertoire analysis, unlike mouse skin dominated by gammadelta T cells. During tofacitinib treatment, many expanded lesional clones remained in scalp and blood, and this persistence may partly explain relapse after treatment is stopped. Tofacitinib significantly decreased scalp clonality and the number of expanded CD8+ clones among the top 100 scalp clones. The treated cohort was small, with a single nonresponder, so links between baseline CD8+ expansion and response need larger studies.

The source of this sequence is a human donor with alopecia areata. The specimen was CD4+ T cells sorted from blood, collected at week 24, from a patient treated with tofacitinib. In this chain, TRBV30 is recombined with TRBJ1-6, and possibly TRBD1, on 6 matching bases. In nucleotide form, the sequence is TGTGCCTGGAGTGTAAAAGCCAGGGGATTTTCACCCCTCCACTTT. The encoded protein is CAWSVKARGFSPLHF. With all but the CDR3 taken from the reference TRBV30 and TRBJ1-6 genes, the full variable domain is: SQTIHQWPATLVQPVGSPLSLECTVEGTSNPNLYWYRQAAGRGLQLLFYSVGIGQISSEVPQNLSASRPQDRQFILSSKKLLLSDSGFYLCAWSVKARGFSPLHFGNGTRLTVT.